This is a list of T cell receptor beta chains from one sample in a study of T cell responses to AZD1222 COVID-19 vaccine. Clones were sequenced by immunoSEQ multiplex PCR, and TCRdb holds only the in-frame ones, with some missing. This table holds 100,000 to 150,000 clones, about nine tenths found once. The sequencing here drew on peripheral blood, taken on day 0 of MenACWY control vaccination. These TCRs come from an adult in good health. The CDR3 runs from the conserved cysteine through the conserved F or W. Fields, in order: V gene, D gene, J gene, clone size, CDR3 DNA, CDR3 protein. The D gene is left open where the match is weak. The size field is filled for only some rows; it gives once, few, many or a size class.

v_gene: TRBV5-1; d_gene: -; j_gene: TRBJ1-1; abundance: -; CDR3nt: TGCGCCAGCAGCTTGGAGGCCATAACGAACACTGAAGCTTTCTTT; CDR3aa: CASSLEAITNTEAFF
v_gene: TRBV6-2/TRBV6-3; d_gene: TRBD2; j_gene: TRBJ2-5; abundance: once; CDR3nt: TGTGCCAGCAGTTACTCTAGCGGGAGGGCCCCTAAAGAGACCCAGTACTTC; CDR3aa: CASSYSSGRAPKETQYF
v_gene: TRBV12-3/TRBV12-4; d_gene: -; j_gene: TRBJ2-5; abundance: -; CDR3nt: TGTGCCAGCAGTTACAACCAAGAGACCCAGTACTTC; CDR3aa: CASSYNQETQYF
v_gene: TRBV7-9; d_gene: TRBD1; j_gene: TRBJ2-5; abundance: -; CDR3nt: TGTGCCAGCAGCTTAGGGGACAGGGGGCGGCAAGAGACCCAGTACTTC; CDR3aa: CASSLGDRGRQETQYF
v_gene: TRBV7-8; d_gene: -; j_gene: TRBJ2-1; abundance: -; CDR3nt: TGTGCCAGCAGCTTAGCGTCGGGATCGGGGATGAATGAGCAGTTCTTC; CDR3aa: CASSLASGSGMNEQFF
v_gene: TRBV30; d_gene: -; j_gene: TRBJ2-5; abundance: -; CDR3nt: TGTGCCTGGAGCAAACAAGAGACCCAGTACTTC; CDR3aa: CAWSKQETQYF
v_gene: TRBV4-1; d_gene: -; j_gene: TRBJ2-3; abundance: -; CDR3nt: TGCGCCAGCAGCCAAGAAGTGATAGGGACCCTCGAGGATACGCAGTATTTT; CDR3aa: CASSQEVIGTLEDTQYF
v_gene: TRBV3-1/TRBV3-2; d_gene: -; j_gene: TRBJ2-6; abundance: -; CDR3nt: TGTGCCAGCAGCCAATATACCTCTGGGGCCAACGTCCTGACTTTC; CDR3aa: CASSQYTSGANVLTF
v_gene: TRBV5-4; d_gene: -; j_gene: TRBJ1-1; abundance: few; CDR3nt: TGTGCCAGCAGCTTGGCCGTGCCAGGGAGTCTGAACACTGAAGCTTTCTTT; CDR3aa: CASSLAVPGSLNTEAFF
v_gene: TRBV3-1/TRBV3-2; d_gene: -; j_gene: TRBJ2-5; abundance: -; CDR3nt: TGTGCCAGCAGCCAAGGGGACCGAGGCCAAGCCCTAGAGACCCAGTACTTC; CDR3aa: CASSQGDRGQALETQYF
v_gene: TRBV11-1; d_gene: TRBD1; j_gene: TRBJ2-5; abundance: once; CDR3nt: TGTGCCAGCAGCCGCGGACAGGGTTACGCAGAGACCCAGTACTTC; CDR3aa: CASSRGQGYAETQYF
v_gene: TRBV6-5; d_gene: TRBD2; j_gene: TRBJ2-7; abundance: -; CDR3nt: TGTGCCAGCAGTTACACTAGCGGGAGGGCCGAAGAGCAGTACTTC; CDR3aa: CASSYTSGRAEEQYF
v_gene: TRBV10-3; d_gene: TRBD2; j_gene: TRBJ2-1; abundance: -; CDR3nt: TGTGCCATCAGTTCACTAGCGGGAGGGCCGGGTGAGCAGTTCTTC; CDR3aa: CAISSLAGGPGEQFF
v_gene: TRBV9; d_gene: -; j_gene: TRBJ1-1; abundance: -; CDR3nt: TGTGCCAGCAGCGTAGCCGGGGGGGAGGACACTGAAGCTTTCTTT; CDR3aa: CASSVAGGEDTEAFF
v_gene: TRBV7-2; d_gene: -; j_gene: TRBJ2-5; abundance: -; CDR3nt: TGTGCCAGCAGCCCCCGGGGTAGCCAGACCCAGTACTTC; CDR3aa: CASSPRGSQTQYF
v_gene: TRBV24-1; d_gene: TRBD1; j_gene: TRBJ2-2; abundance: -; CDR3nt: TGTGCCACCAGTGAGAGGACAGGGCGGGGCGGGGAGCTGTTTTTT; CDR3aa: CATSERTGRGGELFF
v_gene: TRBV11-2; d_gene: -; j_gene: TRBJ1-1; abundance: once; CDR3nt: TGTGCCAGCAGCCCCCGACAAGAGGGGACTGAAGCTTTCTTT; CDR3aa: CASSPRQEGTEAFF
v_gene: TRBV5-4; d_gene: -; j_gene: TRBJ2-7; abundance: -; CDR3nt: TGTGCCAGCAGCTTGATCGCATATTCTATGTCGGACAGATCCTCCTACGAGCAGTACTTC; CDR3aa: CASSLIAYSMSDRSSYEQYF
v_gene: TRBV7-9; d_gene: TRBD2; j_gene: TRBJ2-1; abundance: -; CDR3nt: TGTGCCAGCAGCTTGTCCCACCGAGCGGGAGGGAATCACTATGAGCAGTTCTTC; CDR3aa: CASSLSHRAGGNHYEQFF
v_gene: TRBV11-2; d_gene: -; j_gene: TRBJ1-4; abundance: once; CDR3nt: TGTGCCAGCAGCTTAGCCGGGGGCAGGGAAAAACTGTTTTTT; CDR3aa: CASSLAGGREKLFF
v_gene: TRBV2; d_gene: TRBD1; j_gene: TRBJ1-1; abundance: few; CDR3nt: TGTGCCAGCAGCCGACAGGGGGCTGCTGGAGCTTTCTTT; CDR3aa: CASSRQGAAGAFF
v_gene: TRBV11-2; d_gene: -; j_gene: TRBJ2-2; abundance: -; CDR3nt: TGTGCCAGCAGCACGGTGCTAAACACCGGGGAGCTGTTTTTT; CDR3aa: CASSTVLNTGELFF
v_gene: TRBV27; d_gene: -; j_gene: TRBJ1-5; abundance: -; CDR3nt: TGTGCCAGCAGTTCAGGGGAAAGTAGTCAGCCCCAGCATTTT; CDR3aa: CASSSGESSQPQHF
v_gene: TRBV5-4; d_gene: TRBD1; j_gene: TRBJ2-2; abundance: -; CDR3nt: TGTGCCAGCAGCTCGCCGGGACAGGGAGGCTCCGGGGAGCTGTTTTTT; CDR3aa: CASSSPGQGGSGELFF
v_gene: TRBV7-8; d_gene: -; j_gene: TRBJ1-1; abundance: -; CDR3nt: TGTGCCAGCAGCTTAGGGCCGGTCACTGAAGCTTTCTTT; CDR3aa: CASSLGPVTEAFF
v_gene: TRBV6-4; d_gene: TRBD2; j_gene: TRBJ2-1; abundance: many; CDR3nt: TGTGCCAGCAGCCCCACTAGCGGGAGTGCCCATGAGCAGTTCTTC; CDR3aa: CASSPTSGSAHEQFF
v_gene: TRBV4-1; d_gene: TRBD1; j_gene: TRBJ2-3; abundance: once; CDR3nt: TGCGCCAGCAGCCAAGATGATCCGCTGACAGGGTCAGATACGCAGTATTTT; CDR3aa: CASSQDDPLTGSDTQYF